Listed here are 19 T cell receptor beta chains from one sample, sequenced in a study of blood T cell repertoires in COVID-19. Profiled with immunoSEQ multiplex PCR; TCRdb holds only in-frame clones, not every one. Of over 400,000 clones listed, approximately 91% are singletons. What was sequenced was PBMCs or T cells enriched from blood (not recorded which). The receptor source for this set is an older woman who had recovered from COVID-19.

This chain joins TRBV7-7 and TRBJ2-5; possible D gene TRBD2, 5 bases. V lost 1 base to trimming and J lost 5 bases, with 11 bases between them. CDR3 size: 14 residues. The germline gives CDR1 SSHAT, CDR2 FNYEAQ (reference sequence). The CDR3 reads CASSLGRAGETQYF. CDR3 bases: TGTGCCAGCAGCTTAGGACGGGCGGGCGAGACCCAGTACTTC.

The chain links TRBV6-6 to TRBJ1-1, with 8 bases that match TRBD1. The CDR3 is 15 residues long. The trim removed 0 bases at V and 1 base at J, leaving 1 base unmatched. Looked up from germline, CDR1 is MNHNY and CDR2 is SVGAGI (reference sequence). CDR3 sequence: CASSYSGQGNTEAFF. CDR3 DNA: TGTGCCAGCAGTTACTCCGGACAGGGGAACACTGAAGCTTTCTTT.

In DNA, the CDR3 is TGTGCCAGCAGCTTAGACGATGCGGGGGGGCCTGATGAGCAGTTCTTC. Its translation is CASSLDDAGGPDEQFF. The chain carries TRBV11-2 and TRBJ2-1, with TRBD2 matching over 9 bases. J lost 8 bases, V lost 0 bases, and 8 bases had no gene match. Germline CDR1 reads SGHAT; CDR2 reads FQNNGV. The CDR3 runs 16 residues.

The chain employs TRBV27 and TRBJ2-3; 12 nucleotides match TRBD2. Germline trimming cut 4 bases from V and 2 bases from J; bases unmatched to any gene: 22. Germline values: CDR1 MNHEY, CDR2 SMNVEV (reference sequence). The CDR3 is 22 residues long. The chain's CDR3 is CASSSNTQLAGGPGVDTDTQYF. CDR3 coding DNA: TGTGCCAGCAGTTCCAACACCCAACTAGCGGGGGGTCCCGGTGTTGACACAGATACGCAGTATTTT.

CDR3 DNA: TGTGCCAGCAGTCCCGGGGGGGTCACCGGGGAGCTGTTTTTT. Protein sequence: CASSPGGVTGELFF. The chain uses TRBV27 and TRBJ2-2; 8 bases map to TRBD2. The J segment lost 4 bases and the V segment lost 5 bases, leaving 3 bases of the junction unmatched. This CDR3 has 14 residues. Germline CDR1 and CDR2: MNHEY and SMNVEV (reference sequence).

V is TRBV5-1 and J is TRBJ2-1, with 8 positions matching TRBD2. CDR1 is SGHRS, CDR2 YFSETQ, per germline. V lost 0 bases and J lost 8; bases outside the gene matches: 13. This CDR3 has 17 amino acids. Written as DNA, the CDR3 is TGCGCCAGCAGCTTGGACTCGGGGGGGAACATCGAAGATGAGCAGTTCTTC. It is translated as CASSLDSGGNIEDEQFF.

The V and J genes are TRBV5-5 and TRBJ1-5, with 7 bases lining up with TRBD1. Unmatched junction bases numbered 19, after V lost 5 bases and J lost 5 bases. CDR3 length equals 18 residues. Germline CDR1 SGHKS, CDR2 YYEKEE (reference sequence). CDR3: CASSPKPRTGRMDQPQHF. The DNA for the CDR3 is TGTGCCAGCAGTCCAAAGCCTCGGACAGGACGAATGGATCAGCCCCAGCATTTT.

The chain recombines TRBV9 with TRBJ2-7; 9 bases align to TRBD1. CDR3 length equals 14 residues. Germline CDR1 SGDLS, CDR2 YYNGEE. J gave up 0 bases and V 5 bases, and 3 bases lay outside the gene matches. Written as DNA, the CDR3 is TGTGCCAGCAGTGGGACAGGGAGCTCCTACGAGCAGTACTTC. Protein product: CASSGTGSSYEQYF. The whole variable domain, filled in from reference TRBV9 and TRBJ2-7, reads DSGVTQTPKHLITATGQRVTLRCSPRSGDLSVYWYQQSLDQGLQFLIQYYNGEERAKGNILERFSAQQFPDLHSELNLSSLELGDSALYFCASSGTGSSYEQYFGPGTRLTVT.

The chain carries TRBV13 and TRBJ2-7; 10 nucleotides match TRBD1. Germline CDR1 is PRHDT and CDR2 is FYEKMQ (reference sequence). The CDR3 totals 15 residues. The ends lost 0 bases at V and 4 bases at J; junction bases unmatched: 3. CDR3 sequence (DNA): TGTGCCAGCAGCTTAGGGACAGGGGGCTTTTACGAGCAGTACGTC. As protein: CASSLGTGGFYEQYV.

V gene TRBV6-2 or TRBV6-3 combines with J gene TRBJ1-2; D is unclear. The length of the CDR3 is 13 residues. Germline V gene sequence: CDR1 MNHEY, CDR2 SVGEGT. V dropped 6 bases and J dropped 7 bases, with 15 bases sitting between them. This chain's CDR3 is CASSLYSRSGYTF. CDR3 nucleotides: TGTGCCAGCAGCCTATACAGTAGGTCTGGCTACACCTTC.

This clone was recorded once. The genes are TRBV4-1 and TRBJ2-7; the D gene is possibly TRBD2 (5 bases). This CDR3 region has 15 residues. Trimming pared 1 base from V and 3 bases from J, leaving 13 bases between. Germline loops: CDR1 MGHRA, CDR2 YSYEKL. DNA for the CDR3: TGCGCCAGCAGCCAAGGCCATGGACGGGACTACGAGCAGTACTTC. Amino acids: CASSQGHGRDYEQYF.

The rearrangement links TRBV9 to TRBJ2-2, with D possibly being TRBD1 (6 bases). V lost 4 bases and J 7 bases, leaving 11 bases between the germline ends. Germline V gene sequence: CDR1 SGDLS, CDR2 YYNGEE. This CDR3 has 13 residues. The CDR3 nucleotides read TGTGCCAGCAGCCTAGGACAGTACGGGGAGCTGTTTTTT. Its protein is CASSLGQYGELFF.

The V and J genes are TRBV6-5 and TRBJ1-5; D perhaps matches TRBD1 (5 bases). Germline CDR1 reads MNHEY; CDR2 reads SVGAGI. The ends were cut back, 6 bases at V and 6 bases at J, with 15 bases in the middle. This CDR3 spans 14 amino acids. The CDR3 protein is CASSPLGGRQPQHF. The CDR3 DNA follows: TGTGCCAGCAGCCCACTGGGGGGACGTCAGCCCCAGCATTTT.

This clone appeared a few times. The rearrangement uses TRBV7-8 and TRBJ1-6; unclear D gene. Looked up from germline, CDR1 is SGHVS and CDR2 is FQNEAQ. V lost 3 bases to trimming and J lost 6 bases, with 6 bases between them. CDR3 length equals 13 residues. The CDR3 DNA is TGTGCCAGCAGCTTGGGAGTTAATTCACCCCTCCACTTT. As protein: CASSLGVNSPLHF.

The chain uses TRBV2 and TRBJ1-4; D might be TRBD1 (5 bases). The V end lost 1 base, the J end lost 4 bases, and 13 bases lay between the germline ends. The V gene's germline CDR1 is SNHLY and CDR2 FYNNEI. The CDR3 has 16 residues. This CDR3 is CASSEGAGGYNEKLFF. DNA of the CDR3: TGTGCCAGCAGTGAAGGAGCCGGGGGATATAATGAAAAACTGTTTTTT.

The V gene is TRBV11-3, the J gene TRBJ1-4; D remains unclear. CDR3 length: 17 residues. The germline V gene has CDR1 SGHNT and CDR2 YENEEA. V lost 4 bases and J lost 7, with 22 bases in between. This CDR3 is CASSSLGGPLSGEKLFF. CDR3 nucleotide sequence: TGTGCCAGCAGCTCTCTGGGTGGGCCGCTCTCCGGTGAAAAACTGTTTTTT.

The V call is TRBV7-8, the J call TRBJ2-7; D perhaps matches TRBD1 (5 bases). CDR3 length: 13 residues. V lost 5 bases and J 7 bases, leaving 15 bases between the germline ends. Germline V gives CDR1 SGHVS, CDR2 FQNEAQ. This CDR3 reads CASSPLRVEEQYV. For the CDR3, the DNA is TGTGCCAGCAGCCCTCTCAGGGTTGAGGAGCAGTACGTC.

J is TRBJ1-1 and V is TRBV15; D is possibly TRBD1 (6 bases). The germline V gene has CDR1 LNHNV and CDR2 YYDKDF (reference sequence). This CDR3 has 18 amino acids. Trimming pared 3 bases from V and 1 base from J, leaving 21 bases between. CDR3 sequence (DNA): TGTGCCACCAGCAGTCAACGGACAGATAGTTGGAGGAACACTGAAGCTTTCTTT. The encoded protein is CATSSQRTDSWRNTEAFF.

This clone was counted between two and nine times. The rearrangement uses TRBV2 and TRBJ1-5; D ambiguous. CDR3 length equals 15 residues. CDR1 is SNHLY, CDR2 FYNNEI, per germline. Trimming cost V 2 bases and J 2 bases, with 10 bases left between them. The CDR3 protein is CASSERTAGNQPQHF. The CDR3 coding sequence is TGTGCCAGCAGTGAACGCACGGCGGGCAATCAGCCCCAGCATTTT.